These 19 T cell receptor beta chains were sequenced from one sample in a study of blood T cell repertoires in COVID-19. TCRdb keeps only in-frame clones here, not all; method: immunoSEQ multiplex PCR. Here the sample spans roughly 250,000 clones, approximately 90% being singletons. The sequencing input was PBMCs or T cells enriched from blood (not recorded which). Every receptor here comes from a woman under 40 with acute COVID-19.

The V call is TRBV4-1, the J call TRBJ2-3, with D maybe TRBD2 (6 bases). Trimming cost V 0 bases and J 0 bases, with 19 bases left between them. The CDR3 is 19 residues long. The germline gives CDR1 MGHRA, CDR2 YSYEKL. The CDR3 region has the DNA TGCGCCAGCAGCCAAGATGGGGCCTGGACTGGGACTAGCACAGATACGCAGTATTTT. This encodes CASSQDGAWTGTSTDTQYF.

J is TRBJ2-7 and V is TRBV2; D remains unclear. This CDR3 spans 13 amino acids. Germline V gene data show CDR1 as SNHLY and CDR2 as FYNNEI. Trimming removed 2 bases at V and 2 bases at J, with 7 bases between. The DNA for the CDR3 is TGTGCCAGCAGTGAACGAACTGCCTACGAGCAGTACTTC. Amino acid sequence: CASSERTAYEQYF.

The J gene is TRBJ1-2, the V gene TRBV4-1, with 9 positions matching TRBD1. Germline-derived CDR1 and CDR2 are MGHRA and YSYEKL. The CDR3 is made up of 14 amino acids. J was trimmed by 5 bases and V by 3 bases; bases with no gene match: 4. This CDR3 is CASSQGTGSYGYTF. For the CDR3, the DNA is TGCGCCAGCAGCCAGGGGACAGGGAGTTATGGCTACACCTTC.

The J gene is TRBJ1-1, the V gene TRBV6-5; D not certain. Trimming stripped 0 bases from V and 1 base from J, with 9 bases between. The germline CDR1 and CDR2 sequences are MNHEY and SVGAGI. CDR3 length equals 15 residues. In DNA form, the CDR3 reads TGTGCCAGCAGTTACTCAGCCTCGCGGAACACTGAAGCTTTCTTT. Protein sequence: CASSYSASRNTEAFF.

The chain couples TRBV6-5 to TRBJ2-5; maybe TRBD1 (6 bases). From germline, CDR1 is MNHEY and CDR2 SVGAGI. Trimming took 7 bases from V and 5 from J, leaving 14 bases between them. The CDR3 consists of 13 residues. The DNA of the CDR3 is TGTGCCAGCACCACAGGGAGAGGGGAGACCCAGTACTTC. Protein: CASTTGRGETQYF.

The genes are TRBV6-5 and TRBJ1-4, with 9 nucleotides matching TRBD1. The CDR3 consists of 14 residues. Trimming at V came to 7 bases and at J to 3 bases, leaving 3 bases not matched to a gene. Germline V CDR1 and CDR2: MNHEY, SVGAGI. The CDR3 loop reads CASNRDRANEKLFF. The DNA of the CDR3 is TGTGCCAGCAACAGGGACAGGGCTAATGAAAAACTGTTTTTT.

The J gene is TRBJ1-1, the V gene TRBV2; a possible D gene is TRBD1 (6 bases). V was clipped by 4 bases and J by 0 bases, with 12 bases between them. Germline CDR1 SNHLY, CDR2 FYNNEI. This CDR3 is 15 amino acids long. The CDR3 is CASSGAGTLNTEAFF. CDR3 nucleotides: TGTGCCAGCAGTGGGGCAGGGACACTGAACACTGAAGCTTTCTTT.

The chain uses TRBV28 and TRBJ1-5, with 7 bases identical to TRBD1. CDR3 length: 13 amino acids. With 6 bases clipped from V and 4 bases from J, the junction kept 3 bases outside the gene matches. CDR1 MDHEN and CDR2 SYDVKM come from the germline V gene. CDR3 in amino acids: CASRAGGNQPQHF. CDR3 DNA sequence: TGTGCCAGCAGGGCAGGGGGGAATCAGCCCCAGCATTTT. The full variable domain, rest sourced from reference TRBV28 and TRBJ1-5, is DVKVTQSSRYLVKRTGEKVFLECVQDMDHENMFWYRQDPGLGLRLIYFSYDVKMKEKGDIPEGYSVSREKKERFSLILESASTNQTSMYLCASRAGGNQPQHFGDGTRLSIL.

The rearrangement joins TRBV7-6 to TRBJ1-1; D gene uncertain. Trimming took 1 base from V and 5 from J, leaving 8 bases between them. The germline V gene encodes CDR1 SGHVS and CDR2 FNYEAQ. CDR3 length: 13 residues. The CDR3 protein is CASSLETGTEAFF. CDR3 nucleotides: TGTGCCAGCAGCTTAGAGACTGGGACTGAAGCTTTCTTT.

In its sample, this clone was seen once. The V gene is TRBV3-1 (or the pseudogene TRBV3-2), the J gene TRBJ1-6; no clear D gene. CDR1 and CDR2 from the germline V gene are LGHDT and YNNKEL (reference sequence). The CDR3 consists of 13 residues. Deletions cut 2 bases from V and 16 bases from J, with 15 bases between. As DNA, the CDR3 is TGTGCCAGCAGCCAACGACTTTTCCTACGACTCCACTTT. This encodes CASSQRLFLRLHF.

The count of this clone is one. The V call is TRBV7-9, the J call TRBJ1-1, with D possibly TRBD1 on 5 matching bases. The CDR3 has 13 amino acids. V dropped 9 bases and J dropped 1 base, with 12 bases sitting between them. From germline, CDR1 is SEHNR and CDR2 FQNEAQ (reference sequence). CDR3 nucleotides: TGTGCCAGTTTGGGAGGGACGAACACTGAAGCTTTCTTT. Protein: CASLGGTNTEAFF.

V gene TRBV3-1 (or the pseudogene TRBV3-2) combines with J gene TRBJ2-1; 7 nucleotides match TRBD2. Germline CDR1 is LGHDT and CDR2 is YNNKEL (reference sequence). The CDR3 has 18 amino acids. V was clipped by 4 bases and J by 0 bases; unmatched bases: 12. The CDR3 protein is CASSPRAGLVNSYNEQFF. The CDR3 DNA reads TGTGCCAGCAGCCCCCGAGCGGGGCTTGTTAACTCCTACAATGAGCAGTTCTTC.

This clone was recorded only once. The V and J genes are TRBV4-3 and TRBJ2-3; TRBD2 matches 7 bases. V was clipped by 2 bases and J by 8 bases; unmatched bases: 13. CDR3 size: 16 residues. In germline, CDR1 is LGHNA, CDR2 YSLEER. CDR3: CASSQSTSSRRGTQYF. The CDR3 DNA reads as TGCGCCAGCAGCCAATCGACTAGCAGCCGCCGGGGTACGCAGTATTTT.

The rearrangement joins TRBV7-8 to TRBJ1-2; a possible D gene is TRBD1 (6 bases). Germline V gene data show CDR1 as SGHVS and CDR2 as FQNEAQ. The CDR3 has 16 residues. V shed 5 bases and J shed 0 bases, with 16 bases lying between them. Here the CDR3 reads CASSTKQGFPNYGYTF. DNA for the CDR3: TGTGCCAGCAGCACAAAACAGGGTTTTCCTAACTATGGCTACACCTTC.

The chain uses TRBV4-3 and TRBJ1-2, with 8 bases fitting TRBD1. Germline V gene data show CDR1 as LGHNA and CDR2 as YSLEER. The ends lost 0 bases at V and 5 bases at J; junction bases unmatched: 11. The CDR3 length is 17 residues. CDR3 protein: CASSQEPSWTGRYGYTF. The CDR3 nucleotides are TGCGCCAGCAGCCAAGAGCCCTCGTGGACAGGGAGGTATGGCTACACCTTC.

Here the CDR3 DNA reads TGTGCCAGCAGCACGGAGGCAGCCACCTTGCCCCAGCATTTT. This gives the protein CASSTEAATLPQHF. This chain connects TRBV7-9 to TRBJ1-5; D uncertain. Germline lookup yields CDR1 SEHNR and CDR2 FQNEAQ (reference sequence). The ends were cut back, 5 bases at V and 9 bases at J, with 17 bases in the middle. The CDR3 loop spans 14 amino acids.

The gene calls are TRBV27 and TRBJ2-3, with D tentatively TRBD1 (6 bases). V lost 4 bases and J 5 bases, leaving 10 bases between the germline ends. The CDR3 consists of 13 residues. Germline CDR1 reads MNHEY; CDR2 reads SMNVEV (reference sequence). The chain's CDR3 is CASSSGTKDTQYF. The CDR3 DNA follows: TGTGCCAGCAGTTCTGGGACAAAAGATACGCAGTATTTT.

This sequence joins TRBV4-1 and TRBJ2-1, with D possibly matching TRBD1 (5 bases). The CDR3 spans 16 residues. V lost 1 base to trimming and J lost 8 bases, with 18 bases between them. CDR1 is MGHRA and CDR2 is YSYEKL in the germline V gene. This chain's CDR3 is CASSQGSAGSGDEQFF. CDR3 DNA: TGCGCCAGCAGCCAAGGGAGCGCAGGGTCTGGGGATGAGCAGTTCTTC.

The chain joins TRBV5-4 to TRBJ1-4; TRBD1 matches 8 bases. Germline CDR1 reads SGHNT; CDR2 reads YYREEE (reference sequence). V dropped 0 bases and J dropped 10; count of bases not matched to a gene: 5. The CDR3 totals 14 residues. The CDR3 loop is CASSLEGQGRKLFF. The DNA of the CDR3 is TGTGCCAGCAGCTTGGAAGGACAGGGAAGAAAACTGTTTTTT.